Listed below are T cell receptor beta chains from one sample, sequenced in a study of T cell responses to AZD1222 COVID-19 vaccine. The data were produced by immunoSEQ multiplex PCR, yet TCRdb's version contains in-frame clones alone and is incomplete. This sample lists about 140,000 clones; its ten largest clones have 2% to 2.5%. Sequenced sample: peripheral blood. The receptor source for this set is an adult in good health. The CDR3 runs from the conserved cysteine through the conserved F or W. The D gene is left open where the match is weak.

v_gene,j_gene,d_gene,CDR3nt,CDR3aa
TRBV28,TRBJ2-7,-,TGTGCCAGCAAACTCCGGACGGCGCCCTACGAGCAGTACTTC,CASKLRTAPYEQYF
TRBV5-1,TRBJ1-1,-,TGCGCCAGCAGCTTAGGTCCGATGAACACTGAAGCTTTCTTT,CASSLGPMNTEAFF
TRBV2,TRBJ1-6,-,TGTGCCAGCGACGATGGAGGGACCAATTCACCCCTCCACTTT,CASDDGGTNSPLHF
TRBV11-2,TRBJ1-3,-,TGTGCCAGCAGCTTAGATTCACTTTTTGTAGGAAACACCATATATTTT,CASSLDSLFVGNTIYF
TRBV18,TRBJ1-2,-,TGTGCCAGCTCACCACAAAAGGGAGACTATGGCTACACCTTC,CASSPQKGDYGYTF
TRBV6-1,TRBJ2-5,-,TGTGCCAGCAGTGAGGGGGTGGCAGAGACCCAGTACTTC,CASSEGVAETQYF
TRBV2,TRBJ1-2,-,TGTGCCAGCAGTGGTTCCCAGGGATCTGGCTACACCTTC,CASSGSQGSGYTF
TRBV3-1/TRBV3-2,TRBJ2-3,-,TGTGCCAGCAGCCAGAGGGAGGGGGCGCGGTATTTT,CASSQREGARYF
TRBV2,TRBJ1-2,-,TGTGCCAGCAGTCCTGGACAAGATGAGGGCTACACCTTC,CASSPGQDEGYTF
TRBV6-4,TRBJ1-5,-,TGTGCCAGCAGTGGCCCTCGCGGGGTCCGGAGCAATCAGCCCCAGCATTTT,CASSGPRGVRSNQPQHF
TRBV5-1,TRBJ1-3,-,TGCGCCAGCAGCGGTCACCTTCAAAGCTCTGGAAACACCATATATTTT,CASSGHLQSSGNTIYF
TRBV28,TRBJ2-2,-,TGTGCCAGCAGTTTAATCTTAGGGGAGCTGTTTTTT,CASSLILGELFF
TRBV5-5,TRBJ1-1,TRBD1,TGTGCCAGCCGGTCGGGACAGAGCATCCTTGAAGCTTTCTTT,CASRSGQSILEAFF
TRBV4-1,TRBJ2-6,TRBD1,TGCGCCAGCAGCCAAGAGACAGGGGTGGGCCTCTCTGGGGCCAACGTCCTGACTTTC,CASSQETGVGLSGANVLTF
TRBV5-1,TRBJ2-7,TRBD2,TGCGCCAGCAGCCCGAGCCGACTAGCGGGGGGCTACGAGCAGTACTTC,CASSPSRLAGGYEQYF
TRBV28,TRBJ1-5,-,TGTGCCAGCAGACCCCAGGGGATAGCTCCCCAGCATTTT,CASRPQGIAPQHF
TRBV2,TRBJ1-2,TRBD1,TGTGCCAGCAGGGAGACAGGGGGCAATGGCTACACCTTC,CASRETGGNGYTF
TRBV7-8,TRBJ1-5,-,TGTGCCAGCAGCCTAGAGAAACGTCAGCCCCAGCATTTT,CASSLEKRQPQHF
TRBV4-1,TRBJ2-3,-,TGCGCCAGCAGCCATACGACAGATACGCAGTATTTT,CASSHTTDTQYF
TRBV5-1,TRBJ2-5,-,TGCCGAGCCGGGGGACAGCGATTCGAGACCCAGTACTTC,CRAGGQRFETQYF
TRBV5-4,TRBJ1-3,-,TGTGCCAGCAGCTCCGGACAGAGCTCTGGAAACACCATATATTTT,CASSSGQSSGNTIYF
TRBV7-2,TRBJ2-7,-,TGTGCCAGCAGCTTACGAGAGTCCTACGAGCAGTACTTC,CASSLRESYEQYF
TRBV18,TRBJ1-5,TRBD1,TGTGCCAGCTCACCTGACAGGGGCAATCAGCCCCAGCATTTT,CASSPDRGNQPQHF
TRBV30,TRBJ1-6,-,TGTGCCTGGAGTTCAGGGGTTGCGCCCCTCCACTTT,CAWSSGVAPLHF
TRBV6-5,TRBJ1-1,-,TGTGCCAGCGGAAGAGGGGTTGCGAACACTGAAGCTTTCTTT,CASGRGVANTEAFF
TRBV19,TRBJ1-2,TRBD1,TGTGCCAGTAGTCCCGGGACAGGGTATGGCTACACCTTC,CASSPGTGYGYTF
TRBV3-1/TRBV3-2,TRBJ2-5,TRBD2,TGTGCCAGCAGCCAAGAACCCCTAGCGGGGGGGAATGGAGAGACCCAGTACTTC,CASSQEPLAGGNGETQYF
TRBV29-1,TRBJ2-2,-,TGCAGCGTCCGACCCGTGGGCACCGGGGAGCTGTTTTTT,CSVRPVGTGELFF
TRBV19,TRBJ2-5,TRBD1,TGTGCCAGTAGTCCGGACAGGGAAGAGACCCAGTACTTC,CASSPDREETQYF
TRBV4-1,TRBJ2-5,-,TGCGCCAGCAGCCAAGTTTCCGGGGCAGGAGAGACCCAGTACTTC,CASSQVSGAGETQYF
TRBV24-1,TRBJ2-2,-,TGTGCCACCGGTTTGGAACAGGGTCGCGGCGGGGAGCTGTTTTTT,CATGLEQGRGGELFF
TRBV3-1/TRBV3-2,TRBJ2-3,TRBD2,TGTGCCAGCAGCCAAGGACTAGCGGGGGGACTCGGTGGGTGGGATACGCAGTATTTT,CASSQGLAGGLGGWDTQYF
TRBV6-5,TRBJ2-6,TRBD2,TGTGCCGCGGGAGGCGCCGCCTCTGGGGCCAACGTCCTGACTTTC,CAAGGAASGANVLTF
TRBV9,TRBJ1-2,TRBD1,TGTGCCAGCAGCGTAGGAGGGGGCGGTGGCTATGGCTACACCTTC,CASSVGGGGGYGYTF
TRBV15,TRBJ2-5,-,TGTGCCACCAGCTTAGCGGTAGAGACCCAGTACTTC,CATSLAVETQYF
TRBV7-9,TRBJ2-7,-,TGTGCCAGCAGCTCAGACGACGGATTCTACGAGCAGTACTTC,CASSSDDGFYEQYF
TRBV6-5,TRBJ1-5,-,TGTGCCAGCAGCCGGGACAGCAATCAGCCCCAGCATTTT,CASSRDSNQPQHF
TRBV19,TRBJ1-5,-,TGTGCCAGTACGGAGGCCGGGAAGCCCCAGCATTTT,CASTEAGKPQHF
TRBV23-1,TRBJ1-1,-,TGCGCCAGCAGTCAATCGCGCGGCCTAAACACTGAAGCTTTCTTT,CASSQSRGLNTEAFF
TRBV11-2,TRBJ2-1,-,TGTGCCAGCAGCTCCCGGGACACCGCCTACAATGAGCAGTTCTTC,CASSSRDTAYNEQFF
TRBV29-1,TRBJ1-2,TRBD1,TGCAGCGTTGCGGACAGGGAGGACTATGGCTACACCTTC,CSVADREDYGYTF
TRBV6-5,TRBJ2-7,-,TGTGCCAGCAGCCGGGAATTAGGCTACGAGCAGTACTTC,CASSRELGYEQYF
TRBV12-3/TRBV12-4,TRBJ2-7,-,TGTGCCAGCAGTCAGCGGAATCTAAGGGAGCAGTACTTC,CASSQRNLREQYF
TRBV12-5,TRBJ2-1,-,TGTGCTAGTGGTCCCCGGGGGAACAATGAGCAGTTCTTC,CASGPRGNNEQFF
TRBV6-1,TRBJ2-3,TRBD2,TGTGCCAGCAGTGTAGCCAGCGGGGGCGCAGATACGCAGTATTTT,CASSVASGGADTQYF
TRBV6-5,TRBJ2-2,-,TGTGCCAGCAGACCTCGGGGGAGGAACACCGGGGAGCTGTTTTTT,CASRPRGRNTGELFF
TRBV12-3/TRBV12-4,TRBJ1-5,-,TGTGCCAGCAGCATGGGCGGTCAGCCCCAGCATTTT,CASSMGGQPQHF
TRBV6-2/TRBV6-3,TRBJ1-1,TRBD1,TGTGCCAGCAGCAGACCGTGGGACAGGGTAGTCACTGAAGCTTTCTTT,CASSRPWDRVVTEAFF
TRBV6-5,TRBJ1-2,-,TGTGCCAGCGCGATCGGACGGACTAACTATGGCTACACCTTC,CASAIGRTNYGYTF
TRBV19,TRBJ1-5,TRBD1,TGTGCCAGTAGGCCCGGGACAGGGGGTTACAATCAGCCCCAGCATTTT,CASRPGTGGYNQPQHF
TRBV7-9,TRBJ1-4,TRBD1,TGTGCCAGCAGCCGGACAGGAAATGAAAAACTGTTTTTT,CASSRTGNEKLFF
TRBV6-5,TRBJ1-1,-,TGTGCCAGCAGTTCAACACAGGCAGTGGTTGAAGCTTTCTTT,CASSSTQAVVEAFF
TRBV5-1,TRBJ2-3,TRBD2,TGCGCCAGCGCCATTCGGACTAGCGGGGCGGTAGATACGCAGTATTTT,CASAIRTSGAVDTQYF
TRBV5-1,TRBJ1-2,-,TGCGCCAGCAGCTTCAGTCAGGGGTATGGCTACACCTTC,CASSFSQGYGYTF
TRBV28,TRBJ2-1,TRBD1,TGTGCCAGCAGTCTGACAGGGGAAGAGCAGTTCTTC,CASSLTGEEQFF
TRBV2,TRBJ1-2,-,TGTGCCAGCAGTAGTCCCTATGGCTACACCTTC,CASSSPYGYTF
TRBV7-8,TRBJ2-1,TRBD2,TGTGCCAGCAGCTTCCTAGCGGGGGGTGGGATCAATGAGCAGTTCTTC,CASSFLAGGGINEQFF